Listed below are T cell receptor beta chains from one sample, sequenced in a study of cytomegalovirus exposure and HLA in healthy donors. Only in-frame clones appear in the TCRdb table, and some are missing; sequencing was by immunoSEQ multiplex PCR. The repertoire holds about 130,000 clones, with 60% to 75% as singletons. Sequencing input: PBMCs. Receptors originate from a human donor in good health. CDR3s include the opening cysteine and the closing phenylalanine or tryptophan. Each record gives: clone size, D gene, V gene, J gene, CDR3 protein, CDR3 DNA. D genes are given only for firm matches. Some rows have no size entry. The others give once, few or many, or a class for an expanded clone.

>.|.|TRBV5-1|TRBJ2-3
CASSSDGAWGTQYF
TGCGCCAGCAGCTCGGATGGGGCGTGGGGTACGCAGTATTTT
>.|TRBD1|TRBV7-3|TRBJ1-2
CASSSGTGDGYTF
TGTGCCAGCAGCTCCGGGACAGGGGATGGCTACACCTTC
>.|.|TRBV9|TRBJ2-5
CASSPGGGGETQYF
TGTGCCAGCAGCCCGGGTGGGGGCGGAGAGACCCAGTACTTC
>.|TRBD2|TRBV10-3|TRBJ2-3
CAISDGTSGADTQYF
TGTGCCATCAGTGATGGGACTAGCGGGGCAGATACGCAGTATTTT
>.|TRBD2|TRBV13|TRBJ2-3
CASSLTLLAGGADTQYF
TGTGCCAGCAGCTTAACACTACTAGCGGGGGGGGCAGATACGCAGTATTTT
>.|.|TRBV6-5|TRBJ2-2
CAVRNTGELFF
TGTGCCGTCCGTAACACCGGGGAGCTGTTTTTT
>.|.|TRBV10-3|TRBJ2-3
CATAEGQPTDTQYF
TGTGCCACCGCGGAGGGCCAACCCACAGATACGCAGTATTTT
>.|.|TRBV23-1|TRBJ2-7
CASNTGWTYEQYF
TGCGCCAGCAACACAGGGTGGACCTACGAGCAGTACTTC
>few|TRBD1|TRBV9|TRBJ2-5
CASSVGQGAVETQYF
TGTGCCAGCAGCGTGGGACAGGGGGCTGTGGAGACCCAGTACTTC
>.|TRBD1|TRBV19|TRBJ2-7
CASSTDRGYEQYF
TGTGCCAGTAGCACCGACAGGGGCTACGAGCAGTACTTC
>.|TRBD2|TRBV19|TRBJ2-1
CASSPIGTSVEQFF
TGTGCCAGTAGCCCGATTGGGACTAGCGTTGAGCAGTTCTTC
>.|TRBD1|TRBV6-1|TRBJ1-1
CASSQGALTEAFF
TGTGCCAGCAGTCAGGGGGCCTTAACTGAAGCTTTCTTT
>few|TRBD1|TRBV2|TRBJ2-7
CASRDRAGEQYF
TGTGCCAGCCGGGACAGGGCTGGAGAGCAGTACTTC
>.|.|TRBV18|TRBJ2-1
CASSLPGDNEQFF
TGTGCCAGCTCACTCCCAGGGGACAATGAGCAGTTCTTC
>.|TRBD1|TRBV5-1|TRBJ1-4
CASRRTGIANEKLFF
TGCGCCAGCAGACGGACAGGGATCGCTAATGAAAAACTGTTTTTT
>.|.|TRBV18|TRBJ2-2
CASSPPTRQYTNTGELFF
TGTGCCAGCTCACCACCCACCCGACAGTATACGAACACCGGGGAGCTGTTTTTT
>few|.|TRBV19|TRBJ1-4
CASSMAPGEANEKLFF
TGTGCCAGTAGTATGGCCCCGGGGGAGGCTAATGAAAAACTGTTTTTT
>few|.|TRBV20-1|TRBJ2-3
CSAETDTQYF
TGCAGTGCTGAGACAGATACGCAGTATTTT
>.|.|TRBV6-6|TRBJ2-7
CATNTGTFSYEQYF
TGTGCCACCAATACCGGGACATTCTCTTACGAGCAGTACTTC
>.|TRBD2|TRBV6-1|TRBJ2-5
CASSEGEGRGETQYF
TGTGCCAGCAGTGAAGGGGAGGGGCGCGGTGAGACCCAGTACTTC
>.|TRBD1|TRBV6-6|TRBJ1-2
CASRVGQNYGYTF
TGTGCCAGCAGGGTGGGACAGAACTATGGCTACACCTTC
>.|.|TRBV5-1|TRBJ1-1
CASRGTGMNTEAFF
TGCGCCAGCAGGGGAACGGGAATGAACACTGAAGCTTTCTTT
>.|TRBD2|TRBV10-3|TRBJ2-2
CAISEGLEGSGELFF
TGTGCCATCAGTGAGGGACTAGAAGGCTCCGGGGAGCTGTTTTTT